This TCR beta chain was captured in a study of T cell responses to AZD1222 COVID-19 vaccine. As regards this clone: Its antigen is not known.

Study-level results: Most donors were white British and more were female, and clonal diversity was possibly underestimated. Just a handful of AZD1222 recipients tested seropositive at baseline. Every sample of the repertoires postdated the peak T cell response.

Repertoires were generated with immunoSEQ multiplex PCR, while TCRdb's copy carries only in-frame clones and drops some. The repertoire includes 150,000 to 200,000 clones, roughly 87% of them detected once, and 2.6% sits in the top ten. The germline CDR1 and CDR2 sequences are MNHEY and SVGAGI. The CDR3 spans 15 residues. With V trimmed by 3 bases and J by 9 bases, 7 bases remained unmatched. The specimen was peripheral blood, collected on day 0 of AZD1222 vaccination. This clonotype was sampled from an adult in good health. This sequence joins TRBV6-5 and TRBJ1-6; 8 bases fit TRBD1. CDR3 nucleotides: TGTGCCAGCAGTTATGATCGGACAGGGACTTCACCCCTCCACTTT. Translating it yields CASSYDRTGTSPLHF.